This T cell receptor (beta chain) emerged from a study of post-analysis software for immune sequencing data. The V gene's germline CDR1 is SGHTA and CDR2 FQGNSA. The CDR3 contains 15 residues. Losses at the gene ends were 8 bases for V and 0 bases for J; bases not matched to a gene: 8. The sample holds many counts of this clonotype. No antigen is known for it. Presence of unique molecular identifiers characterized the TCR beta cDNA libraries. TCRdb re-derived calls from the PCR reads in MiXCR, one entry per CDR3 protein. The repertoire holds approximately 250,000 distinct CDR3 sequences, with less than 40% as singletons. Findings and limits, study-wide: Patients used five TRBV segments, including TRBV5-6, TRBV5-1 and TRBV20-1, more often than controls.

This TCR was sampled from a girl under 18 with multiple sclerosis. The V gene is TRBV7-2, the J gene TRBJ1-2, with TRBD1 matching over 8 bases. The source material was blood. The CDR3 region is CASRSSGGANYGYTF. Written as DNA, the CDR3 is TGTGCCAGCCGTTCGTCAGGGGGCGCTAACTATGGCTACACCTTC.